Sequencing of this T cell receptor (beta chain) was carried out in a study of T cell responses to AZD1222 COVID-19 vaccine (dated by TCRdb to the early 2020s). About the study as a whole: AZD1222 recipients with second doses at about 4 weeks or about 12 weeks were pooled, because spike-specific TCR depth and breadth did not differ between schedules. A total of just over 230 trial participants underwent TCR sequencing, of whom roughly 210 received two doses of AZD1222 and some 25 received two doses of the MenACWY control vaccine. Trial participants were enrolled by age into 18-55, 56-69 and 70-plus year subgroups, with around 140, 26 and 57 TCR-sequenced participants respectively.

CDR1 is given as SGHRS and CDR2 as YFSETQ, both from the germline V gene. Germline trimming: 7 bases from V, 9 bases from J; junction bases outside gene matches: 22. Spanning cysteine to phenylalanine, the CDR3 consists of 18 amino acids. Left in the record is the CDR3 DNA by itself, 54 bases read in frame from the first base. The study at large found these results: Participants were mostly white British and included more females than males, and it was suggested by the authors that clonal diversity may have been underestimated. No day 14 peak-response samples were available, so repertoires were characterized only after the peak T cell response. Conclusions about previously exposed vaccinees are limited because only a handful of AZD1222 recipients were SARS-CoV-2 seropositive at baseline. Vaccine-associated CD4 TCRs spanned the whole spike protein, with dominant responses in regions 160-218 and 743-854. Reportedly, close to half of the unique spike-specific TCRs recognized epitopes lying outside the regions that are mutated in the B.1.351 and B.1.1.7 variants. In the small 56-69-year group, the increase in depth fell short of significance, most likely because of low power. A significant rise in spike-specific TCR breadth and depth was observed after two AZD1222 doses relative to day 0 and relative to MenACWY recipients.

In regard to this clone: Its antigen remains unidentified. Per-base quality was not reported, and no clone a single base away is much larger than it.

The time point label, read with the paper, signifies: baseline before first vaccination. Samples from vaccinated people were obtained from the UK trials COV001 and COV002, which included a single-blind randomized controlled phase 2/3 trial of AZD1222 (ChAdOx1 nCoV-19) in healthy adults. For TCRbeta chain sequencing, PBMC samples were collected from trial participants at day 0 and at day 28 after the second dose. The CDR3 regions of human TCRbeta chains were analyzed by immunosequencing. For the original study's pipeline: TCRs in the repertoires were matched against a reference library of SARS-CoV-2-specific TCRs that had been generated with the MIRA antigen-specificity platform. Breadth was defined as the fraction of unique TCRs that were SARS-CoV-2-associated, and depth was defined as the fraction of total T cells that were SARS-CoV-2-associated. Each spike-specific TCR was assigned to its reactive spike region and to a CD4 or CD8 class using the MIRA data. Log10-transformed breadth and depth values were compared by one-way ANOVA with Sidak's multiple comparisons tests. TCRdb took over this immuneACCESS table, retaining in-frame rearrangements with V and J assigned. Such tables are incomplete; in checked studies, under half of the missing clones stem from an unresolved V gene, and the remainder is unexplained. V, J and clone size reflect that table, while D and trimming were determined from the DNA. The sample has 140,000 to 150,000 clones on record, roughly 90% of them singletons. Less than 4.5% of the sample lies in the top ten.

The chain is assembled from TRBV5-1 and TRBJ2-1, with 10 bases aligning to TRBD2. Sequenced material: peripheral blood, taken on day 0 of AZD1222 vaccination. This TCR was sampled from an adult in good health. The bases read TGCGCCAGCCGTGGCGTGGGGGGACTAGCGATGCCTGTAATTGAGCAGTTCTTC. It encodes CASRGVGGLAMPVIEQFF.